This TCR beta chain was sequenced in a study of Ad26.COV2.S vaccination and SARS-CoV-2 variants. In the study overall: It was the COV1001 Ad26.COV2.S trial arm that included the donor.

Treatment in this sample: roughly 20 received Ad26.COV2.S at low or high dose, single or two shots; roughly 5 received placebo; per-sample allocation not given. Sampling happened 63 days after the first vaccine or placebo injection. SARS-CoV-2 spike from the Wuhan strain was encoded by the vaccine, an Ad26 vector. Comment on this clone: Its target is not known.

This table comes from immunoSEQ multiplex PCR, and its TCRdb copy is limited to in-frame clones, with some not included. The table lists 250,000 or so clones, roughly 87% of them singletons, with 2.9% in the top ten. Study-level results: The study found similar non-spike TCR breadth in vaccine and placebo recipients. The authors reported substantial breadth in spike-specific CD8+ and CD4+ T cell responses after vaccination.

This receptor was obtained from a person between 18 and 60 years old who received the Ad26.COV2.S COVID-19 vaccine or a placebo. The sequencing here drew on peripheral blood, taken in a trial of Ad26.COV2.S vaccine versus placebo.

The CDR3 sequence: CASSPILGANYGYTF. In nucleotides, the CDR3 is TGTGCCAGCAGTCCAATCCTCGGTGCCAACTATGGCTACACCTTC. The chain carries TRBV27 and TRBJ1-2; D gene ambiguous. Trimming pared 5 bases from V and 2 bases from J, leaving 15 bases between. The CDR3 runs to 15 residues. Germline lookup yields CDR1 MNHEY and CDR2 SMNVEV (reference sequence).